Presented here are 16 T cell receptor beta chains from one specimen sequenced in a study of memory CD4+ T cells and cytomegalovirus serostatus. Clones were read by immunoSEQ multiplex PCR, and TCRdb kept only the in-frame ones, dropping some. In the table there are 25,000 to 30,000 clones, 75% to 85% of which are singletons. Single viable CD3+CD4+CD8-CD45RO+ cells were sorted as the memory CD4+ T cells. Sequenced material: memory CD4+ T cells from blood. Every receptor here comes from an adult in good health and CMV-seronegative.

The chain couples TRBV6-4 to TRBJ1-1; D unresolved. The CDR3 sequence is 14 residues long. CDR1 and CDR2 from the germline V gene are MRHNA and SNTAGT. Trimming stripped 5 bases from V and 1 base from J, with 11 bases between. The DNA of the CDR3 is TGTGCCAGCAGTCCCGCCCCCGGGAACACTGAAGCTTTCTTT. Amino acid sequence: CASSPAPGNTEAFF.

The CDR3 here is CASSFGRGRGSTEAFF. DNA for the CDR3: TGTGCCAGCAGCTTCGGCAGGGGAAGGGGGAGCACTGAAGCTTTCTTT. The V gene is TRBV7-9, the J gene TRBJ1-1; perhaps TRBD1 as D (6 bases). V was clipped by 3 bases and J by 4 bases, with 18 bases between them. Looked up from germline, CDR1 is SEHNR and CDR2 is FQNEAQ (reference sequence). This CDR3 is 16 amino acids long.

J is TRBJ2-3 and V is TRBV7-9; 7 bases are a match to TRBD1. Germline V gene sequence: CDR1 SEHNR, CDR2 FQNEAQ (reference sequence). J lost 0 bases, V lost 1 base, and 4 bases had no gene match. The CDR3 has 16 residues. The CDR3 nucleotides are TGTGCCAGCAGCTTAGGGGACAGATATAGCACAGATACGCAGTATTTT. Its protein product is CASSLGDRYSTDTQYF.

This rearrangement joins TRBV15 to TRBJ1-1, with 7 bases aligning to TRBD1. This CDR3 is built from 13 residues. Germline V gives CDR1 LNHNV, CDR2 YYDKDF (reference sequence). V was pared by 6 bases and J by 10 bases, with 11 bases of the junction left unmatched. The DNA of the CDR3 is TGTGCCACCAGGACGACAGGGCCGGTCGGAGCTTTCTTT. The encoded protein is CATRTTGPVGAFF.

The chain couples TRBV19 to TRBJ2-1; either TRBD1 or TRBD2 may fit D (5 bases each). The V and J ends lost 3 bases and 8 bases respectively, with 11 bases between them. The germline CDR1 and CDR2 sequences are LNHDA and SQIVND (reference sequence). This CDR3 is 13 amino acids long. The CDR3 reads CASSITMGDEQFF. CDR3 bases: TGTGCCAGTAGTATTACGATGGGGGATGAGCAGTTCTTC.

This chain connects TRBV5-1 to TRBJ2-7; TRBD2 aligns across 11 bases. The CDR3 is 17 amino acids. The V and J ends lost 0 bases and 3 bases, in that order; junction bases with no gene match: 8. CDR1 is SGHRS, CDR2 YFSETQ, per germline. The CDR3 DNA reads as TGCGCCAGCAGCTTGGCTCTAGCGGGGGGACAAATCTACGAGCAGTACTTC. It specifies CASSLALAGGQIYEQYF.

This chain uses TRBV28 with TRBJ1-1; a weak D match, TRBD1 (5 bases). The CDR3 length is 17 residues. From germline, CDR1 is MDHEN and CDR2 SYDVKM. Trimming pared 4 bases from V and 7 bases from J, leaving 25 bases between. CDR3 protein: CASSSLKVRDERGEAFF. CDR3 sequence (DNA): TGTGCCAGCAGTTCCCTTAAGGTGAGGGACGAAAGGGGTGAAGCTTTCTTT.

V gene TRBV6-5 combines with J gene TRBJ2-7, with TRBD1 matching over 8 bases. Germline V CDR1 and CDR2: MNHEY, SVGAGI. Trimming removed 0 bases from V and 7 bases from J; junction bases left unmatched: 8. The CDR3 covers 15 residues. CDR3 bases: TGTGCCAGCAGTTACTCGACCCAGGGGGCTAGGGAGCAGTACTTC. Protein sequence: CASSYSTQGAREQYF.

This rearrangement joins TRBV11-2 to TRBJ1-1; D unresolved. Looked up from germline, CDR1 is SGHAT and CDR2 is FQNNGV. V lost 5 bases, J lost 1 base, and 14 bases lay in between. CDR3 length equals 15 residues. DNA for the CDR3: TGTGCCAGCAGCGGAGCTCCGGCAGGGAACACTGAAGCTTTCTTT. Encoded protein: CASSGAPAGNTEAFF.

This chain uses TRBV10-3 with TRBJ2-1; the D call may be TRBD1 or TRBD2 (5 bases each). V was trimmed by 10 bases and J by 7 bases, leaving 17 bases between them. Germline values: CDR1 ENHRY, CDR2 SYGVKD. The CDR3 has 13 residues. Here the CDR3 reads CASNSGAGNEQFF. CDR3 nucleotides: TGTGCCAGCAATTCCGGGGCAGGGAATGAGCAGTTCTTC.

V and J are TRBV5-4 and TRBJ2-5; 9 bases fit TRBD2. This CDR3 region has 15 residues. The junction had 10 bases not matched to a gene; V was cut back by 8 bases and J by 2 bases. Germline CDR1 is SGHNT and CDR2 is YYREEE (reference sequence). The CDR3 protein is CASPVGRGGQETQYF. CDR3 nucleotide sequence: TGTGCCAGTCCCGTCGGGCGGGGGGGGCAAGAGACCCAGTACTTC.

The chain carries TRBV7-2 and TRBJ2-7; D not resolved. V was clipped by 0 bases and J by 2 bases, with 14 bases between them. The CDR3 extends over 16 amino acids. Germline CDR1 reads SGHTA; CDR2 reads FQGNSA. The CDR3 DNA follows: TGTGCCAGCAGCTTAGCTGGGCCGCCGACCGCCTACGAGCAGTACTTC. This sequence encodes CASSLAGPPTAYEQYF.

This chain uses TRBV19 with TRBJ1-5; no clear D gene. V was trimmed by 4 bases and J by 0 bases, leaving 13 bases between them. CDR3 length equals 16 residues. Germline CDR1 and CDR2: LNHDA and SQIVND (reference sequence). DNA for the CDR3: TGTGCCAGTAGTACGAGACGAGATTATAGCAATCAGCCCCAGCATTTT. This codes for CASSTRRDYSNQPQHF.

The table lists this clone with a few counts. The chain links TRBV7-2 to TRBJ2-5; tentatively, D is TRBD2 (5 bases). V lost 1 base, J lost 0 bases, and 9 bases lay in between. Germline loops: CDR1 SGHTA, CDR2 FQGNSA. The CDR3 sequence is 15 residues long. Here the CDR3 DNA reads TGTGCCAGCAGCTTAGGAGGGAATCACCAAGAGACCCAGTACTTC. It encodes CASSLGGNHQETQYF. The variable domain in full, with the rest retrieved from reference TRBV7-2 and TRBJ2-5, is GAGVSQSPSNKVTEKGKDVELRCDPISGHTALYWYRQSLGQGLEFLIYFQGNSAPDKSGLPSDRFSAERTGGSVSTLTIQRTQQEDSAVYLCASSLGGNHQETQYFGPGTRLLVL.

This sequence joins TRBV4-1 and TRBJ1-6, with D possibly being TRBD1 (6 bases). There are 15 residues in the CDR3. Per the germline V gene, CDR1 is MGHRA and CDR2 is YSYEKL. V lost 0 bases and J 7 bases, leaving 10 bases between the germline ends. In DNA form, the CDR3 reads TGCGCCAGCAGCCAAGAACGGACAGAGAATTCACCCCTCCACTTT. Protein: CASSQERTENSPLHF.

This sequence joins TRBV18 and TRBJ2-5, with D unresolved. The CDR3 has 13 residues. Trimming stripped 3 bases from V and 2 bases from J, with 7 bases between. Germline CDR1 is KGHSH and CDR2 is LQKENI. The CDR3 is CASSPNWQETQYF. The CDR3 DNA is TGTGCCAGCTCACCTAACTGGCAAGAGACCCAGTACTTC.